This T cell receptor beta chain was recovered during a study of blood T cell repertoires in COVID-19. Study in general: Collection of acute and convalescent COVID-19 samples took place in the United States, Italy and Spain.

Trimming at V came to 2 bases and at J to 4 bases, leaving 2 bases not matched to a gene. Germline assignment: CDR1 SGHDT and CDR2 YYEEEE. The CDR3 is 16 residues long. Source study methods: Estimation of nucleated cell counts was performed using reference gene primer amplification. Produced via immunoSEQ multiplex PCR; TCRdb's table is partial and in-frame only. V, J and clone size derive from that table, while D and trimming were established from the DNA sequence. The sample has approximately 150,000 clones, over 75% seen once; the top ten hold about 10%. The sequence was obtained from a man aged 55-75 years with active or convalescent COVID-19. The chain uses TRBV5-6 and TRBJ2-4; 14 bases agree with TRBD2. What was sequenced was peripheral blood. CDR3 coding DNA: TGTGCCAGCAGCTTTGGGACTAGCGGGAGAAAAAACATTCAGTACTTC. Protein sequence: CASSFGTSGRKNIQYF.